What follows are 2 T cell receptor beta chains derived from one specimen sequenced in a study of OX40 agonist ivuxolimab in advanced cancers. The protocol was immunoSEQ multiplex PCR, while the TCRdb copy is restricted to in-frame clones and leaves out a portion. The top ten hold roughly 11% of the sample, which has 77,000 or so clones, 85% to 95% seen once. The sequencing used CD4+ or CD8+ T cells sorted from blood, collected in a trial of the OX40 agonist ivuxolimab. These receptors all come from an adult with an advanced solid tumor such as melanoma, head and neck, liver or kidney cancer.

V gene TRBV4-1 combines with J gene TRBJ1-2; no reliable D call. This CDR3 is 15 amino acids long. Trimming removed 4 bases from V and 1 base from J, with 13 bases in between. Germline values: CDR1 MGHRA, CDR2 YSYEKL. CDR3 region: CASSPGTGFNYGYTF. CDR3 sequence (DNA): TGCGCCAGCAGCCCGGGCACGGGTTTTAACTATGGCTACACCTTC.

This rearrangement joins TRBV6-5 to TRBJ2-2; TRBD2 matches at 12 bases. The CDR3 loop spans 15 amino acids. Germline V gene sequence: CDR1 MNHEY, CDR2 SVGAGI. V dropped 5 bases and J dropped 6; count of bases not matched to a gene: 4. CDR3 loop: CASSPLAGGAGELFF. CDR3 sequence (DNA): TGTGCCAGCAGTCCCCTAGCGGGGGGGGCCGGGGAGCTGTTTTTT.